Below are 23 T cell receptor beta chains sequenced from a single sample in a study of blood T cell repertoires in COVID-19. Data came from immunoSEQ multiplex PCR; TCRdb stores just in-frame clones and leaves some out. The profile shows about 140,000 clones, approximately 80% of them singletons. Sequenced: peripheral blood. Every receptor here comes from a man in his sixties who had recovered from COVID-19.

Here the CDR3 DNA reads TGTGCCAGCAGCCAGGATCCGGGACAGGGGGTTGGCTACACCTTC. Protein product: CASSQDPGQGVGYTF. The chain combines TRBV4-2 with TRBJ1-2, with 11 positions matching TRBD1. V shed 3 bases and J 7 bases; nucleotides not matched to a gene: 7. Germline V gives CDR1 LGHNA, CDR2 YNFKEQ. This CDR3 spans 15 amino acids.

Of note for this clone: Sequence at one end of the junction differs from germline and may be a read error. The rearrangement links TRBV7-7 to TRBJ2-2, with 10 bases lining up with TRBD2. There are 16 residues in the CDR3. Germline-derived CDR1 and CDR2 are SSHAT and FNYEAQ (reference sequence). The CDR3 DNA reads TGTGCTAGCAGCCCCCAACAGCGGGGGGGCCACGGGGAGCTGTTTTTT. As protein: CASSPQQRGGHGELFF.

CDR3 in amino acids: CASSPLAGLVFNEQFF. As DNA, the CDR3 is TGTGCCAGCAGCCCCCTAGCGGGACTAGTCTTCAATGAGCAGTTCTTC. This chain joins TRBV5-5 and TRBJ2-1, with 9 bases matching TRBD2. Per the germline V gene, CDR1 is SGHKS and CDR2 is YYEKEE (reference sequence). Trimming at V came to 4 bases and at J to 6 bases, leaving 11 bases not matched to a gene. CDR3 size: 16 residues. The whole variable domain, filled in from reference TRBV5-5 and TRBJ2-1, reads DAGVTQSPTHLIKTRGQQVTLRCSPISGHKSVSWYQQVLGQGPQFIFQYYEKEERGRGNFPDRFSARQFPNYSSELNVNALLLGDSALYLCASSPLAGLVFNEQFFGPGTRLTVL.

This clone was seen once. This chain uses TRBV5-4 with TRBJ2-7; TRBD1 matches 9 bases. This CDR3 has 15 residues. J was trimmed by 6 bases and V by 4 bases; bases with no gene match: 11. CDR1 SGHNT and CDR2 YYREEE come from the germline V gene (reference sequence). CDR3 in DNA: TGTGCCAGCAGCGAACGGGACAGGGCGCGAGGCGAGCAGTACTTC. Its protein is CASSERDRARGEQYF.

The chain has TRBV16 and TRBJ2-1; possible D gene TRBD2, 5 bases. CDR3 size: 16 residues. The germline V and J ends were trimmed by 0 bases and 8 bases, with 17 bases remaining between them. CDR1 is KGHSY and CDR2 is FQNENV in the germline V gene. The CDR3 DNA reads as TGTGCCAGCAGCCAATCGGGGTGCGACTATTTCTATGAGCAGTTCTTC. This sequence encodes CASSQSGCDYFYEQFF.

This clone was seen only a few times. The chain has TRBV6-6 and TRBJ2-5; the match to TRBD2 covers 16 bases. Germline V CDR1 and CDR2: MNHNY, SVGAGI (reference sequence). The CDR3 runs 16 residues. The V gene end was trimmed by 4 bases and the J gene end by 4 bases; junction bases not matched to a gene: 3. CDR3 coding DNA: TGTGCCAGCAGTTGGGGGACTAGCGGGAGGGGAGAGACCCAGTACTTC. Amino acid sequence: CASSWGTSGRGETQYF.

The sample holds a few counts of this clone. This sequence joins TRBV18 and TRBJ2-2; TRBD1 matches at 9 bases. Germline CDR1 and CDR2: KGHSH and LQKENI. The CDR3 loop spans 16 amino acids. Unmatched junction bases numbered 7, after V lost 2 bases and J lost 6 bases. The CDR3 reads CASSPTGTGTPGELFF. CDR3 DNA: TGTGCCAGCTCACCAACTGGGACAGGGACTCCCGGGGAGCTGTTTTTT.

Ten or more counts support this clone. CDR3 region: CASREGQFYEQYF. In nucleotides, the CDR3 is TGTGCCAGTAGGGAGGGACAGTTCTACGAGCAGTACTTC. The rearrangement links TRBV19 to TRBJ2-7; D is possibly TRBD1 (7 bases). The V end was cut by 6 bases, the J end by 3 bases, with 12 bases between. The germline V gene encodes CDR1 LNHDA and CDR2 SQIVND (reference sequence). The CDR3 length is 13 residues.

This chain joins TRBV5-6 and TRBJ2-7, with a tentative D call TRBD2 (5 bases). CDR1 is SGHDT and CDR2 is YYEEEE in the germline V gene. This CDR3 spans 12 amino acids. V was shortened by 5 bases and J by 4 bases, with 10 bases between the two germline ends. The CDR3 reads CASSSLAYEQYF. CDR3 nucleotides: TGTGCCAGCAGTTCTCTAGCTTACGAGCAGTACTTC. The full variable domain, rest sourced from reference TRBV5-6 and TRBJ2-7, is DAGVTQSPTHLIKTRGQQVTLRCSPKSGHDTVSWYQQALGQGPQFIFQYYEEEERQRGNFPDRFSGHQFPNYSSELNVNALLLGDSALYLCASSSLAYEQYFGPGTRLTVT.

The chain recombines TRBV7-3 with TRBJ2-5, with D possibly matching TRBD1 (6 bases). Trimming left V 6 bases short and J 5 bases short, with 13 bases between. Per germline, CDR1 SGHTA and CDR2 FQGTGA. This CDR3 region has 13 residues. The CDR3 nucleotides read TGTGCCAGCAGTTCGAATACAGGGGAGACCCAGTACTTC. Its translation is CASSSNTGETQYF.

This chain joins TRBV28 and TRBJ2-2; perhaps TRBD1 as D (6 bases). V was trimmed by 4 bases and J by 6 bases, leaving 18 bases between them. The CDR3 is 16 residues long. CDR1 and CDR2 (germline): MDHEN, SYDVKM. CDR3 in DNA: TGTGCCAGCAGTTGGTCTCGACAGGCCGCAGCCGGGGAGCTGTTTTTT. Translating it yields CASSWSRQAAAGELFF.

V is TRBV27 and J is TRBJ2-7, with a tentative D call TRBD1 (5 bases). The CDR3 covers 15 residues. Trimming removed 2 bases from V and 5 bases from J, with 16 bases in between. CDR1 and CDR2 (germline): MNHEY, SMNVEV (reference sequence). CDR3: CASSLELTGVNEQYF. The DNA for the CDR3 is TGTGCCAGCAGTTTAGAGTTAACAGGAGTGAACGAGCAGTACTTC.

The count of this clone is one. This chain uses TRBV3-1 (or the pseudogene TRBV3-2) with TRBJ2-2, with D possibly TRBD1 on 8 matching bases. V was trimmed by 3 bases and J by 0 bases, leaving 14 bases between them. This CDR3 spans 17 amino acids. Germline V gene sequence: CDR1 LGHDT, CDR2 YNNKEL (reference sequence). CDR3 nucleotides: TGTGCCAGCAGCCAGGAAACAGGGGGGGCGAACACCGGGGAGCTGTTTTTT. This encodes CASSQETGGANTGELFF.

The chain recombines TRBV5-5 with TRBJ1-1; unclear D gene. The V end lost 0 bases, the J end lost 1 base, and 4 bases lay between the germline ends. This CDR3 contains 13 residues. Per germline, CDR1 SGHKS and CDR2 YYEKEE (reference sequence). For the CDR3, the DNA is TGTGCCAGCAGCTTGGTCCGGAACACTGAAGCTTTCTTT. Protein sequence: CASSLVRNTEAFF.

This chain joins TRBV7-8 and TRBJ2-1; the D gene is possibly TRBD2 (6 bases). This CDR3 contains 16 residues. Trimming took 1 base from V and 3 from J, leaving 13 bases between them. Germline CDR1 SGHVS, CDR2 FQNEAQ. The CDR3 loop reads CASSLEGGTNYNEQFF. The CDR3 DNA reads TGTGCCAGCAGCTTAGAAGGCGGGACCAACTACAATGAGCAGTTCTTC.

The chain carries TRBV24-1 and TRBJ2-4, with D possibly TRBD1 on 6 matching bases. Germline loops: CDR1 KGHDR, CDR2 SFDVKD. The CDR3 is 14 amino acids. The V and J ends lost 6 bases and 3 bases respectively, with 11 bases between them. For the CDR3, the DNA is TGTGCCACCAGTTCAGGGGATTACAAAAACATTCAGTACTTC. Amino acid sequence: CATSSGDYKNIQYF.

This rearrangement joins TRBV7-2 to TRBJ2-7; D possibly corresponds to TRBD2 (5 bases). Per germline, CDR1 SGHTA and CDR2 FQGNSA. The CDR3 spans 13 residues. Trimming shortened V by 6 bases and J by 2 bases, and 11 bases separated the two germline ends. The CDR3 region is CASSSTSTYEQYF. Written as DNA, the CDR3 is TGTGCCAGCAGTTCTACTAGTACCTACGAGCAGTACTTC.

This chain joins TRBV5-6 and TRBJ2-7; tentatively, D is TRBD2 (5 bases). The CDR3 covers 14 residues. Trimming removed 0 bases at V and 5 bases at J, with 12 bases between. CDR1 SGHDT and CDR2 YYEEEE come from the germline V gene. CDR3 DNA sequence: TGTGCCAGCAGCTTGGTCGGGGTGAAGAACGAGCAGTACTTC. Its translation is CASSLVGVKNEQYF.

At least ten counts were recorded for this clone. The chain uses TRBV18 and TRBJ1-1; no clear D gene. Germline V gives CDR1 KGHSH, CDR2 LQKENI. The germline V and J ends were trimmed by 1 base and 1 base, with 7 bases remaining between them. The CDR3 has 14 amino acids. CDR3 sequence reads: CASSPQAGNTEAFF. CDR3 sequence (DNA): TGTGCCAGCTCACCACAAGCGGGGAACACTGAAGCTTTCTTT.

This clone turned up a few times. The chain has TRBV6-1 and TRBJ1-4; no clear D gene. The CDR3 is 16 amino acids. The V end lost 3 bases, the J end lost 5 bases, and 16 bases lay between the germline ends. From germline, CDR1 is MNHNS and CDR2 SASEGT. The CDR3 loop reads CASSDPGRTVNEKLFF. The DNA of the CDR3 is TGTGCCAGCAGTGATCCCGGACGGACTGTGAATGAAAAACTGTTTTTT.

V is TRBV10-3 and J is TRBJ2-3, with D uncertain. The V end was cut by 3 bases, the J end by 0 bases, with 7 bases between. The CDR3 has 14 amino acids. Germline-derived CDR1 and CDR2 are ENHRY and SYGVKD. CDR3 residues: CAISDYGSTDTQYF. The CDR3 bases are TGTGCCATCAGTGACTACGGGAGCACAGATACGCAGTATTTT.

The CDR3 DNA follows: TGTGCCAGCCGAACAGGGGACTCCTACGAGCAGTACTTC. It yields the protein CASRTGDSYEQYF. The chain is built from TRBV28 and TRBJ2-7; 7 bases are a match to TRBD1. The CDR3 contains 13 residues. CDR1 and CDR2 from the germline V gene are MDHEN and SYDVKM. With V trimmed by 8 bases and J by 0 bases, 4 bases remained unmatched.

CDR3: CASSRGGRSNSGNTIYF. The CDR3 nucleotides read TGTGCCAGCAGCAGAGGGGGACGATCAAACTCTGGAAACACCATATATTTT. The chain has TRBV21-1 and TRBJ1-3; TRBD1 reflects the table's D call only, with no check against the DNA. TRBV21-1 constitutes a pseudogene. The CDR3 runs to 17 residues.